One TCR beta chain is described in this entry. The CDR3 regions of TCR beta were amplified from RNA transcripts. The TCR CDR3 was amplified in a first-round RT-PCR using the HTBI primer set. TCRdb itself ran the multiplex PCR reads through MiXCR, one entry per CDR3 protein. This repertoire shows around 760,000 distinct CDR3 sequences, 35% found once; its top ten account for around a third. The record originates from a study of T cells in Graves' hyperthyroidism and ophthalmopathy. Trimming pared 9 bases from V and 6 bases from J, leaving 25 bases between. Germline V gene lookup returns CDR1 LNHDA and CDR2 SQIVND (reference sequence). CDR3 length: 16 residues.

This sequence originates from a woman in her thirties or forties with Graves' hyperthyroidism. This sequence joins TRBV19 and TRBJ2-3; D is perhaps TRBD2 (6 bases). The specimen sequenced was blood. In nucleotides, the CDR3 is TGTGCCAGCACAAAGACTGCGGCGGGGCGGTCTGATACGCAGTATTTT. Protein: CASTKTAAGRSDTQYF.